Presented here are 10 T cell receptor beta chains from one specimen sequenced in a study of radiotherapy plus CTLA-4 blockade in lung cancer. Assay used: immunoSEQ multiplex PCR; TCRdb lists only in-frame clones, some missing. The table lists 85,000 to 120,000 clones, 85% to 90% of them singletons. The sample was peripheral blood, taken from a patient treated with radiotherapy plus ipilimumab. These receptors all stem from a human donor with non-small cell lung cancer that progressed on radiotherapy plus ipilimumab. Some clones in this sample may be carry-over from other donors' samples.

This clone was seen more than once but under ten times. Additional DNA sequences in this sample encode the identical CDR3. The chain carries TRBV9 and TRBJ1-1; maybe TRBD1 (5 bases). The germline gives CDR1 SGDLS, CDR2 YYNGEE. The CDR3 spans 13 residues. The V gene lost 3 bases and the J gene lost 0 bases, with 6 bases spanning the gap. The DNA for the CDR3 is TGTGCCAGCAGCGGGGGGTTGAACACTGAAGCTTTCTTT. Protein: CASSGGLNTEAFF.

The chain couples TRBV5-4 to TRBJ2-1; TRBD2 is a possible D gene (5 bases). Germline CDR1 reads SGHNT; CDR2 reads YYREEE (reference sequence). The CDR3 extends over 12 amino acids. V was clipped by 2 bases and J by 10 bases, with 10 bases between them. CDR3 DNA: TGTGCCAGCAGCTTCCGGGAAGGGGAGCAGTTCTTC. Its translation is CASSFREGEQFF.

The V and J genes are TRBV5-1 and TRBJ2-7; TRBD1 is a possible D gene (5 bases). V lost 0 bases, J lost 1 base, and 8 bases lay in between. This CDR3 has 14 residues. The germline V gene has CDR1 SGHRS and CDR2 YFSETQ. The CDR3 bases are TGCGCCAGCAGCTTGGTTGACAGATCCTACGAGCAGTACTTC. Encoded protein: CASSLVDRSYEQYF.

The chain has TRBV18 and TRBJ1-4; 8 bases are shared with TRBD1. Germline V gene lookup returns CDR1 KGHSH and CDR2 LQKENI. V was clipped by 1 base and J by 8 bases; unmatched bases: 9. There are 16 residues in the CDR3. In nucleotides, the CDR3 is TGTGCCAGCTCACCACATAAAGGACAGGGTGAGGAAAAACTGTTTTTT. Translating gives CASSPHKGQGEEKLFF.

The J gene is TRBJ2-7, the V gene TRBV5-1; D not resolved. In germline, CDR1 is SGHRS, CDR2 YFSETQ. The CDR3 has 14 residues. Between the trimmed V and J ends, which lost 2 bases and 3 bases, there was a span of 12 bases. CDR3 protein: CASSFSRSGYEQYF. CDR3 coding DNA: TGCGCCAGCAGCTTTTCTAGAAGTGGCTACGAGCAGTACTTC.

The chain recombines TRBV7-2 with TRBJ2-1; the match to TRBD1 covers 7 bases. The germline V gene encodes CDR1 SGHTA and CDR2 FQGNSA. Losses at the gene ends were 3 bases for V and 4 bases for J; bases not matched to a gene: 3. The CDR3 extends over 14 amino acids. CDR3 sequence reads: CASSFDRVYNEQFF. The CDR3 DNA is TGTGCCAGCAGCTTTGACAGGGTATACAATGAGCAGTTCTTC. The whole variable domain, remainder taken from reference TRBV7-2 and TRBJ2-1, is GAGVSQSPSNKVTEKGKDVELRCDPISGHTALYWYRQSLGQGLEFLIYFQGNSAPDKSGLPSDRFSAERTGGSVSTLTIQRTQQEDSAVYLCASSFDRVYNEQFFGPGTRLTVL.

CDR3 coding DNA: TGCGCCAGCAGCTGGGACCAACGGGTCTTGAATTCACCCCTCCACTTT. Translation gives CASSWDQRVLNSPLHF. V is TRBV5-1 and J is TRBJ1-6; tentative D call: TRBD1 (5 bases). Germline V gene data show CDR1 as SGHRS and CDR2 as YFSETQ. This CDR3 is 16 amino acids long. With 3 bases removed from V and 7 bases from J, the gap between germline ends came to 17 bases.

The chain is built from TRBV18 and TRBJ1-4; possible D gene TRBD1, 5 bases. CDR3 length: 15 residues. The V end lost 3 bases, the J end lost 6 bases, and 14 bases lay between the germline ends. Germline-derived CDR1 and CDR2 are KGHSH and LQKENI. The DNA for the CDR3 is TGTGCCAGCTCACCGGGGGTTTCTAATGATGAAAAACTGTTTTTT. Encoded protein: CASSPGVSNDEKLFF.

This clone was counted once. The rearrangement uses TRBV28 and TRBJ2-7; D is undetermined. The V end lost 5 bases, the J end lost 3 bases, and 20 bases lay between the germline ends. The length of the CDR3 is 16 residues. Germline CDR1 is MDHEN and CDR2 is SYDVKM. CDR3 coding DNA: TGTGCCAGCAGTCCCGCCTTTGGTGTTGGGGACTACGAGCAGTACTTC. Translated, it gives CASSPAFGVGDYEQYF.

The J gene is TRBJ2-5, the V gene TRBV5-6; D not certain. The CDR3 has 14 residues. The V end lost 0 bases, the J end lost 2 bases, and 8 bases lay between the germline ends. Germline V gene data show CDR1 as SGHDT and CDR2 as YYEEEE. The CDR3 is CASSLALSQETQYF. The CDR3 DNA sequence: TGTGCCAGCAGCTTGGCGCTGTCACAAGAGACCCAGTACTTC. Filled out from reference TRBV5-6 and TRBJ2-5, the complete variable domain reads DAGVTQSPTHLIKTRGQQVTLRCSPKSGHDTVSWYQQALGQGPQFIFQYYEEEERQRGNFPDRFSGHQFPNYSSELNVNALLLGDSALYLCASSLALSQETQYFGPGTRLLVL.